This T cell receptor beta chain emerged from a study of blood T cell repertoires in COVID-19 (TCRdb year 2020). As for the study more broadly: The collaborator samples originated in the United States, Italy and Spain and spanned the acute and convalescent phases of COVID-19. Subjects who had been exposed to COVID-19, were actively infected with it, or had recovered from it provided the deeply sampled blood TCRbeta repertoires that made up the dataset. The prospective study material was composed of cDNA or gDNA derived from T cells, B-cell-depleted T cells, or PBMCs. A de-identified subject ID, COVID-19 status, age in years and sex were almost always included in the sample metadata. The repertoires were released in a freely available public database meant as a resource for research on the immune response to SARS-CoV-2. Where available, HLA class I and class II types were taken from metadata supplied by the sample provider and were not determined by assay-based typing. Samples were obtained from the ongoing ImmuneRACE study (first 160 participants) and from 1,200 or so subjects provided by 6 global collaborators. Points the paper makes about the study in general: The quantity of clinical and demographic metadata differed by source and by participant and was supplied without curation.

TCRbeta CDR3 regions were amplified from genomic DNA using the immunoSEQ Assay, a bias-controlled multiplex PCR. On the authors' methods: Within the assay, amplification of reference gene primers was used to estimate how many nucleated cells each sample contained. Sequence reads were collapsed and filtered to measure the absolute abundance of every unique TCRbeta CDR3 rearrangement. For each sample, productive Simpson clonality was calculated as the square root of Simpson's diversity index across productive rearrangements. The immuneACCESS repertoire file appears here via TCRdb, limited to in-frame rearrangements. These files lack a portion of the clones; in checked studies, under half of the deficit traces to unresolved V genes, and the cause of the others is not known. V, J and clone size derive from that table, while D and trimming were established from the DNA sequence. The sample table shows around 78,000 clones, and under 80% are seen once. Of the sample, about 10% falls within the top ten clones.

As to this clone: Its antigen is not yet known. Nothing much larger sits one base from this clone, and base qualities are not available.

Per the germline V gene (reference sequence), DFQATT is the CDR1 and SNEGSKA is the CDR2. V is cut back by 4 bases and J by 6 bases, with 5 bases in the junction unmatched. Counted from cysteine to phenylalanine, this CDR3 has 12 amino acids. Only CDR3 DNA is held: 36 bases, read in frame from base 1. Each collaborating institution followed its own protocols to collect whole blood in K2EDTA tubes. For TCRbeta analysis, collaborators shipped samples in one of three forms: frozen whole blood, isolated PBMCs, or DNA extracted from either of those sample types. Sequencing was carried out using peripheral blood. Recombination connected TRBV20-1 to TRBJ1-2, with 7 junctional bases fitting TRBD1. The receptor was isolated from a human donor in a cohort sampled during active COVID-19. CDR3 loop: CSATDRVNGYTF. The nucleotide sequence is given as TGCAGTGCTACTGACAGGGTTAATGGCTACACCTTC.